The T cell receptor (beta chain) described here comes from a study of CD8+ T cells in alopecia areata. In the case of this clone: The listed genes are named as in mouse. The CDR3 end lies 4 residues beyond the end of the read and is filled in from the germline J gene.

RNA was extracted and reverse transcribed into cDNA as the sequencing template. Sequencing used immunoSEQ multiplex PCR; TCRdb keeps in-frame clones, though not all of them. This sample has 200,000 to 300,000 clones and no singletons, with 1.2% in the ten largest. The CDR3 runs 15 residues. Germline loops: CDR1 LGHNA, CDR2 YSYQKL. V trimming: 0 bases; J trimming: 0 bases; junction bases outside the gene matches: 0. Scientists pooled cutaneous lymph node cells and sorted them on CD4, CD8alpha, NKG2D, NKG2ACE and other markers. Sequencing was carried out using CD4+ T cells sorted from a lymph node. The V call is TRBV2, the J call TRBJ2-3, with 7 positions matching TRBD2. The receptor comes from a C3H/HeJ mouse with alopecia areata. For this strain, the MHC haplotype corresponds to H2-k. CDR3 sequence: CASSQDWGSAETLYF. The CDR3 bases that were read are TGTGCCAGCAGCCAAGACTGGGGGAGTGCAGAA.